The rows below give T cell receptor beta chains drawn from one sample of a study of follicular helper T cells after annual influenza vaccination. Profiled with immunoSEQ multiplex PCR; TCRdb holds only in-frame clones, not every one. The sample includes 7,500 to 10,000 clones, approximately 81% seen only once; the top ten take about 3.7%. The sequencing here drew on CXCR5+ CD38- circulating T follicular helper cells from blood, taken 7 days after influenza vaccination. The receptors come from an adult who received the influenza vaccine. Both conserved end residues are trimmed from each CDR3. A row's size may be missing; if present it is once, few, many or a size class.

v_call: TRBV11-2; clone_size: -; j_call: TRBJ2-3; cdr3_aa: ASSQTRADTQY
v_call: TRBV10-3; clone_size: -; j_call: TRBJ2-5; cdr3_aa: AISESMGETQY
v_call: TRBV7-9; clone_size: few; j_call: TRBJ2-2; cdr3_aa: ASSTGQGRNTGELF
v_call: TRBV7-6; clone_size: once; j_call: TRBJ1-1; cdr3_aa: ASSPNKRTGVTEAF
v_call: TRBV5-6; clone_size: -; j_call: TRBJ1-3; cdr3_aa: ASSLYRSGGSGNTIY
v_call: TRBV7-9; clone_size: -; j_call: TRBJ2-1; cdr3_aa: ASSAGTGVYNEQF
v_call: TRBV7-2; clone_size: few; j_call: TRBJ1-2; cdr3_aa: ASSLRAPEKGYT
v_call: TRBV5-5; clone_size: -; j_call: TRBJ2-5; cdr3_aa: ASSLRGQTQETQY
v_call: TRBV7-6; clone_size: -; j_call: TRBJ2-3; cdr3_aa: ASSPGLHTPDTQY
v_call: TRBV5-6; clone_size: once; j_call: TRBJ2-6; cdr3_aa: ATVGTSGANVLT
v_call: TRBV7-2; clone_size: few; j_call: TRBJ1-2; cdr3_aa: ASSARQGSGYGYT
v_call: TRBV19; clone_size: -; j_call: TRBJ2-3; cdr3_aa: ASNSGLAGTTDTQY
v_call: TRBV6-5; clone_size: -; j_call: TRBJ2-7; cdr3_aa: ASTLDDPWAEQY
v_call: TRBV5-4; clone_size: -; j_call: TRBJ2-4; cdr3_aa: ASSGSGGGAKNIQY
v_call: TRBV11-2; clone_size: once; j_call: TRBJ1-3; cdr3_aa: ASSSQTRPSGNTIY
v_call: TRBV2; clone_size: -; j_call: TRBJ1-2; cdr3_aa: ASSAAGEPYGYT
v_call: TRBV27; clone_size: -; j_call: TRBJ2-5; cdr3_aa: ASSLAGEQETQY
v_call: TRBV19; clone_size: -; j_call: TRBJ2-6; cdr3_aa: ASSRGTSSSGANVLT
v_call: TRBV2; clone_size: -; j_call: TRBJ2-1; cdr3_aa: ASSALAGEIEQF
v_call: TRBV19; clone_size: -; j_call: TRBJ2-5; cdr3_aa: ASSMGHQETQY
v_call: TRBV6-5; clone_size: few; j_call: TRBJ1-2; cdr3_aa: ASSPQGRGGYT
v_call: TRBV2; clone_size: -; j_call: TRBJ1-4; cdr3_aa: ASSGAGRGEKLF
v_call: TRBV6-5; clone_size: -; j_call: TRBJ1-4; cdr3_aa: ASSRQGINEKLF
v_call: TRBV5-6; clone_size: few; j_call: TRBJ1-6; cdr3_aa: ASSLSGDSPLH
v_call: TRBV2; clone_size: once; j_call: TRBJ2-7; cdr3_aa: ASSGTGTPYEQY
v_call: TRBV28; clone_size: -; j_call: TRBJ1-5; cdr3_aa: ASTMAAGTQPQH
v_call: TRBV7-2; clone_size: -; j_call: TRBJ1-5; cdr3_aa: ASSTNYQPQH
v_call: TRBV4-1; clone_size: -; j_call: TRBJ2-5; cdr3_aa: ASSQGAGGETQY
v_call: TRBV7-6; clone_size: -; j_call: TRBJ2-2; cdr3_aa: ASSPMSSTGELF
v_call: TRBV11-3; clone_size: once; j_call: TRBJ2-3; cdr3_aa: ASSLDRAGGTDTQY
v_call: TRBV30; clone_size: -; j_call: TRBJ1-5; cdr3_aa: AWSFGQGQPQH
v_call: TRBV5-4; clone_size: -; j_call: TRBJ2-1; cdr3_aa: ASSRTWDDEQF
v_call: TRBV4-3; clone_size: -; j_call: TRBJ2-1; cdr3_aa: ASSQEGGDYYNEQF
v_call: TRBV2; clone_size: -; j_call: TRBJ2-3; cdr3_aa: ASSEGSTSWGTDTQY
v_call: TRBV6-1; clone_size: -; j_call: TRBJ2-7; cdr3_aa: ASSSPGEQY
v_call: TRBV6-6; clone_size: -; j_call: TRBJ1-3; cdr3_aa: ASSRTGLSGNTIY
v_call: TRBV11-3; clone_size: -; j_call: TRBJ2-1; cdr3_aa: ASSPRLEDNEQF
v_call: TRBV28; clone_size: -; j_call: TRBJ1-4; cdr3_aa: ASTMGDWQGNEKLF
v_call: TRBV9; clone_size: -; j_call: TRBJ2-3; cdr3_aa: ASSPRTGPTDTQY
v_call: TRBV19; clone_size: -; j_call: TRBJ2-3; cdr3_aa: ASSIVSSGTDTQY
v_call: TRBV9; clone_size: -; j_call: TRBJ1-2; cdr3_aa: ASSVGVTPYGYT
v_call: TRBV7-3; clone_size: -; j_call: TRBJ2-2; cdr3_aa: ASSLTNQMTGELF
v_call: TRBV11-2; clone_size: -; j_call: TRBJ2-7; cdr3_aa: ASSRDRLSYEQY
v_call: TRBV6-5; clone_size: once; j_call: TRBJ1-2; cdr3_aa: ASSYSRNYGYT
v_call: TRBV5-1; clone_size: -; j_call: TRBJ2-7; cdr3_aa: ASSLAPSYEQY
v_call: TRBV19; clone_size: once; j_call: TRBJ1-4; cdr3_aa: ASSVQGPGEKLF
v_call: TRBV28; clone_size: -; j_call: TRBJ1-1; cdr3_aa: ASSLSQGYLTEAF
v_call: TRBV2; clone_size: -; j_call: TRBJ1-4; cdr3_aa: ASISFGGNNEKLF